Listed below are T cell receptor beta chains from one sample, sequenced in a study of T-cell reconstitution after alpha-beta-depleted transplantation in children. TCRdb recomputed calls from the PCR reads with MiXCR, one row per CDR3 protein. The table has about 600,000 distinct CDR3 sequences, about 10% seen once. The sample here was PBMCs from the stem cell graft donor, taken from the stem cell graft. The receptors were sampled from a human donor who donated a stem cell graft to a child with acute myeloid leukemia. The CDR3 runs from the conserved cysteine through the conserved F or W. The D gene is left open where the match is weak. The size field is filled for only some rows; it gives once, few, many or a size class.

D,J,size,V,DNA,CDR3
TRBD1,TRBJ2-7,many,TRBV9,TGTGCCAGCAGCGTAGGAGGGGGACAGGGAATTGGCTACGAGCAGTACTTC,CASSVGGGQGIGYEQYF
-,TRBJ2-3,many,TRBV5-1,TGCGCCAGCAGCTTGGAACACCCGGGGGCAGATACGCAGTATTTT,CASSLEHPGADTQYF
TRBD1,TRBJ2-4,few,TRBV6-2/TRBV6-3,TGTGCCAGCAGCCCTCTCGGGACAGGAAAAAACATTCAGTACTTC,CASSPLGTGKNIQYF
-,TRBJ2-1,-,TRBV7-2,TGTGCCAGCAGCTCGCCTTATCGGGTCCACAATGAGCAGTTCTTC,CASSSPYRVHNEQFF
-,TRBJ2-7,-,TRBV7-9,TGTGCCAGCAGCTTAGACCGGCTCCCCAACGAGCAGTACTTC,CASSLDRLPNEQYF
-,TRBJ1-4,-,TRBV7-2,TGTGCCAGCAGCTTTCTACCCGCAACTAATGAAAAACTGTTTTTT,CASSFLPATNEKLFF
TRBD1,TRBJ2-5,many,TRBV2,TGTGCCAGCAGTAGGGGACAGGGGGGAGAGACCCAGTACTTC,CASSRGQGGETQYF
-,TRBJ1-5,-,TRBV5-1,TGCGCCAGCAGCTTGGGGCTGGGAGGAGGAGGGCAGCCCCAGCATTTT,CASSLGLGGGGQPQHF
TRBD2,TRBJ2-7,-,TRBV29-1,TGCAGCGTTGAAGTTGGGGCAGGGACTAGGTACGAGCAGTACTTC,CSVEVGAGTRYEQYF
-,TRBJ1-4,-,TRBV4-2,TGTGCCAGCAGCCAAGATGAGACAGTCCCCCTTAAGCCTGAAAAACTGTTTTTT,CASSQDETVPLKPEKLFF
TRBD1,TRBJ2-1,-,TRBV24-1,TGTGCCACCAGTGATACTACAGGGGTTGAGAATGAGCAGTTCTTC,CATSDTTGVENEQFF
-,TRBJ1-1,-,TRBV20-1,TGCAGTGCTAGAGACACCGGGACCAGAGGGATGAACACTGAAGCTTTCTTT,CSARDTGTRGMNTEAFF
-,TRBJ1-1,few,TRBV12-3/TRBV12-4,TGTGCCAGCAGTAAGCTGGTGGGCAGTGGGGAAGCTTTCTTT,CASSKLVGSGEAFF
TRBD2,TRBJ2-1,-,TRBV4-3,TGCGCCAGCAGCCAAGATTGGACTAGCGGGAGTCTCTGGAATGAGCAGTTCTTC,CASSQDWTSGSLWNEQFF
TRBD2,TRBJ2-1,few,TRBV5-1,TGCGCCAGCAGCTTGGGTAGCGGGAAGTACAATGAGCAGTTCTTC,CASSLGSGKYNEQFF
-,TRBJ2-3,many,TRBV9,TGTGCCAGCAGCGTACGGGGAGGCACAGATACGCAGTATTTT,CASSVRGGTDTQYF
-,TRBJ1-2,few,TRBV20-1,TGCAGTGCTAGAGAGGGCATTACCACCTACACCTTC,CSAREGITTYTF
TRBD1,TRBJ2-7,-,TRBV27,TGTGCCAGCAGTTTCGGGACAGGGTGGGAGCAGTACTTC,CASSFGTGWEQYF
TRBD1,TRBJ1-2,-,TRBV4-3,TGCGCCAGCAGCCAAGATGACAGGGGGTTTAACTATGGCTACACCTTC,CASSQDDRGFNYGYTF
TRBD1,TRBJ1-5,-,TRBV7-2,TGTGCCAGCAGCCCTTCCTCTGACAGGGAGAATCAGCCCCAGCATTTT,CASSPSSDRENQPQHF
-,TRBJ2-1,few,TRBV7-3,TGTGCCAGCGGGGCTAGCGCCTACAATGAGCAGTTCTTC,CASGASAYNEQFF
-,TRBJ2-2,many,TRBV20-1,TGCAGTGCTAGGATCAACACCGGGGAGCTGTTTTTT,CSARINTGELFF
-,TRBJ2-6,-,TRBV7-6,TGTGCCAGCAGCCGTCGAGGGGGTAGTGGGGCCAACGTCCTGACTTTC,CASSRRGGSGANVLTF
TRBD1,TRBJ1-4,few,TRBV12-3/TRBV12-4,TGTGCAACCGCTCTGGGTGACAGGGCCGTTGAAAAACTGTTTTTT,CATALGDRAVEKLFF
-,TRBJ2-5,-,TRBV2,TGTGCCAGCAACCTAAGGGAGGTACAAGAGACCCAGTACTTC,CASNLREVQETQYF
-,TRBJ2-3,many,TRBV12-3/TRBV12-4,TGTGCCAGCATAAGTGGCACAGATACGCAGTATTTT,CASISGTDTQYF
TRBD2,TRBJ2-1,-,TRBV11-1,TGTGCCAGCAGCTTACTCACCCCGGGACTAGCAAGAGGTAGTGAGCAGTTCTTC,CASSLLTPGLARGSEQFF
TRBD2,TRBJ2-1,many,TRBV12-3/TRBV12-4,TGTGCCAGCAGTTTAGGTCCTAGCGGGAGTAGAAATGAGCAGTTCTTC,CASSLGPSGSRNEQFF
TRBD2,TRBJ2-1,few,TRBV11-1,TGTGCCAGCAGCTTCTCGAGGCTAGCGGAGAACAATGAGCAGTTCTTC,CASSFSRLAENNEQFF
-,TRBJ1-4,-,TRBV5-1,TGCGCCAGCAGTAGGACCGGGACGAGAGACGAAAAACTGTTTTTT,CASSRTGTRDEKLFF
TRBD2,TRBJ2-3,-,TRBV9,TGTGCCAGCAGCCTCCTTCTCGGGAGGACTCCAGATACGCAGTATTTT,CASSLLLGRTPDTQYF
TRBD1,TRBJ1-5,few,TRBV29-1,TGCAGCGCGTACCGGGACAGGGCTATCAGATTAATGTGGCCCCAGCATTTT,CSAYRDRAIRLMWPQHF
TRBD1,TRBJ1-3,many,TRBV12-3/TRBV12-4,TGTGCCAGCAGCCCAGGGGGACTCTCTGGAAACACCATATATTTT,CASSPGGLSGNTIYF
-,TRBJ2-1,few,TRBV4-3,TGCGCCAGCAGCCTACGAGCGGGCGCCTACAATGAGCAGTTCTTC,CASSLRAGAYNEQFF
-,TRBJ2-7,once,TRBV5-1,TGCGCCAGCAGCTTGGTTCGGGGGCAGGGTCACGAGCAGTACTTC,CASSLVRGQGHEQYF
TRBD2,TRBJ2-3,few,TRBV7-2,TGTGCCAGCAGCTTCGGTAGCGGGAGGCCGAACACAGATACGCAGTATTTT,CASSFGSGRPNTDTQYF